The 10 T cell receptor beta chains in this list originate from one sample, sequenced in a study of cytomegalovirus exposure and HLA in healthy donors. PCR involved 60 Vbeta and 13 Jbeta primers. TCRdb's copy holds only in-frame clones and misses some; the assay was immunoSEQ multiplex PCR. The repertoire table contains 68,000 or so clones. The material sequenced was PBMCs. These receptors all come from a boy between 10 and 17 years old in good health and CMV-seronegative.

The CDR3 sequence: CASSHEVNYGYTF. In DNA form, the CDR3 reads TGTGCCAGCAGCCATGAGGTAAACTATGGCTACACCTTC. The V call is TRBV4-2, the J call TRBJ1-2; D is ambiguous. CDR1 is LGHNA and CDR2 is YNFKEQ in the germline V gene. The V gene lost 3 bases and the J gene lost 2 bases, with 7 bases spanning the gap. The length of the CDR3 is 13 residues.

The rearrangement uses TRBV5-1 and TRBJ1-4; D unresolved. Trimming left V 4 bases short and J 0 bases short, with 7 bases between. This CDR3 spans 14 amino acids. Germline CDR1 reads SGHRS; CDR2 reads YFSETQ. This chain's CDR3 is CASSDSTTNEKLFF. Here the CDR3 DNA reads TGCGCCAGCAGCGATAGCACAACTAATGAAAAACTGTTTTTT.

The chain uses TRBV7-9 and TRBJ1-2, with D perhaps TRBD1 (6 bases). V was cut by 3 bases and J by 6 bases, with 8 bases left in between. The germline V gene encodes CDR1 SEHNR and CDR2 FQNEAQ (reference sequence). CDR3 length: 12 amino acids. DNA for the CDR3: TGTGCCAGCAGCTTCAACAGGGATGGCTACACCTTC. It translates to CASSFNRDGYTF.

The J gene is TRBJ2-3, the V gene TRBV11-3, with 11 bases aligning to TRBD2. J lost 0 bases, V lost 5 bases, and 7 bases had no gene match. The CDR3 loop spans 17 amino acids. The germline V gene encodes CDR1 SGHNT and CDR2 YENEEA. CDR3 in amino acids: CASSARLAGTSTDTQYF. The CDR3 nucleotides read TGTGCCAGCAGCGCCAGACTAGCGGGGACTAGCACAGATACGCAGTATTTT.

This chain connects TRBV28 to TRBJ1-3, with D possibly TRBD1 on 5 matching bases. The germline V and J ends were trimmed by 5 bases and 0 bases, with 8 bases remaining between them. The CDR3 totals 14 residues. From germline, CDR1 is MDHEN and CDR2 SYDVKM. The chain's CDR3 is CASSLGGSGNTIYF. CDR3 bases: TGTGCCAGCAGTCTGGGGGGCTCTGGAAACACCATATATTTT.

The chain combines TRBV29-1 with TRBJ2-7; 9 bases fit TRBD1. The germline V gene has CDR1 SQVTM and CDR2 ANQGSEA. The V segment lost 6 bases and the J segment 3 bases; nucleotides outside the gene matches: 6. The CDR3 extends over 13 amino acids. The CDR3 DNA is TGCAGCGTGATGACAGGGGGGAGCTACGAGCAGTACTTC. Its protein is CSVMTGGSYEQYF.

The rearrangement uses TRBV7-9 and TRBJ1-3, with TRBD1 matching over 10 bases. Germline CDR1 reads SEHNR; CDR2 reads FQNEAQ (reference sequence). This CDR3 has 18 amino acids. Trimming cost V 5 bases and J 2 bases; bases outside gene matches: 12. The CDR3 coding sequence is TGTGCCAGCAGCCCCGGGACAGGGGAATGGTGGACTGGAAACACCATATATTTT. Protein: CASSPGTGEWWTGNTIYF.

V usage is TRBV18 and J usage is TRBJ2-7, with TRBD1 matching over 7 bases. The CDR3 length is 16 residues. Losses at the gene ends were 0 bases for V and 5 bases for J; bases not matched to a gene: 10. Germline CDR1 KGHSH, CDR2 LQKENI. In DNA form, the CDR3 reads TGTGCCAGCTCACCACCGGTGGCAGGGGGTAAGAACGAGCAGTACTTC. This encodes CASSPPVAGGKNEQYF.

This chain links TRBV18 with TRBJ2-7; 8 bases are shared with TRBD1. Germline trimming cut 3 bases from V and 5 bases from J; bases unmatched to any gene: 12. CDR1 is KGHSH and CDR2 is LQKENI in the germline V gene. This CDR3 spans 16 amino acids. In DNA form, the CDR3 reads TGTGCCAGCTCACCTTTGACAGGGGTTCCTCGGGACGAGCAGTACTTC. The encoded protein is CASSPLTGVPRDEQYF.

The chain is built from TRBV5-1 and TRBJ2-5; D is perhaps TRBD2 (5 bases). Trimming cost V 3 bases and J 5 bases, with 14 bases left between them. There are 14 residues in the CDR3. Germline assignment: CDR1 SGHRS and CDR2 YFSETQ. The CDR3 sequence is CASSWREGLETQYF. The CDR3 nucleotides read TGCGCCAGCAGCTGGAGAGAGGGCTTGGAGACCCAGTACTTC.